These T cell receptor beta chains were read from a single sample in a study of T cells expressing NK-cell markers. From the 5' RACE reads, TCRdb lists one entry per CDR3 protein and no DNA. The listing records 250,000 to 300,000 distinct CDR3 sequences. The sequencing input was blood T cells: a sorted CD56 or NKG2C T cell subset, CD4+ or CD8+ T cells, or bulk PBMC T cells (not recorded which). The source is a man between 18 and 35 years old in good health. Both conserved end residues are part of each CDR3. Fields, in order: J gene, V gene, CDR3 protein.

>TRBJ2-3|TRBV20-1
CSARDSKPGQHTQYF
>TRBJ2-7|TRBV28
CASSYLGGSGSSYEQYF
>TRBJ2-1|TRBV7-9
CASSLGRATSYNEQFF
>TRBJ2-5|TRBV7-2
CASSLELAGAGTQYF
>TRBJ1-5|TRBV12-3/TRBV12-4
CASSSSLGDTLFQPQHF
>TRBJ1-2|TRBV7-2
CASSLVTDSPGYTF
>TRBJ2-3|TRBV5-1
CASSKGTSGTSTDTQYF
>TRBJ1-2|TRBV29-1
CSSGGQGKGYTF
>TRBJ2-1|TRBV20-1
CSAQPGTSGSDEQFF
>TRBJ2-1|TRBV29-1
CSVEGVAGGFPSSYNEQFF
>TRBJ1-5|TRBV7-2
CASSSLAGNQPQHF
>TRBJ2-1|TRBV20-1
CSAALGQGSYNEQFF
>TRBJ1-2|TRBV12-3/TRBV12-4
CASSLRRGNYGYTF
>TRBJ2-4|TRBV24-1
CATLPDRDLPPQYF
>TRBJ2-3|TRBV7-6
CASSLFPKTDTQYF
>TRBJ1-2|TRBV24-1
CATSDRAGYTF
>TRBJ2-2|TRBV5-6
CASSLASSGGNTGELFF
>TRBJ2-5|TRBV20-1
CSALLEGIQETQYF
>TRBJ2-1|TRBV11-2
CASSSGRANEQFF
>TRBJ2-5|TRBV5-1
CASSLGDFSETQYF
>TRBJ1-1|TRBV29-1
CSVGTRSGQRGEAFF
>TRBJ2-1|TRBV7-9
CASSLGGLAGEQFF
>TRBJ2-1|TRBV4-2
CASSQEQSDKWLNEQFF
>TRBJ2-5|TRBV25-1
CASSAIGGDYQETQYF
>TRBJ1-5|TRBV7-2
CASSQSGSGGNQPQHF
>TRBJ2-5|TRBV11-1
CASSLAWGTGSRYQETQYF
>TRBJ2-5|TRBV6-1
CASPLRTTSISETQYF
>TRBJ1-3|TRBV6-2/TRBV6-3
CASIYNRDSGNTIYF
>TRBJ2-2|TRBV5-4
CASSLAEVGELFF
>TRBJ1-5|TRBV3-1
CASSRDGRGQPQHF
>TRBJ2-4|TRBV12-3/TRBV12-4
CASSSTGRNIQYF
>TRBJ2-1|TRBV15
CATSRDLGFEGNEQFF
>TRBJ2-5|TRBV10-3
CAISTDLILETQYF
>TRBJ2-7|TRBV5-4
CASSPKVSGEQYF
>TRBJ1-2|TRBV15
CATSREVGFDGYTF
>TRBJ2-3|TRBV27
CASSFYPSTDTQYF
>TRBJ2-6|TRBV6-1
CASSPTSGTPPGANVLTF
>TRBJ2-2|TRBV6-1
CASTPGLSSTGELFF
>TRBJ2-7|TRBV11-2
CASSLVVGDYEQYF
>TRBJ2-1|TRBV24-1
CATSGDGLAGGGSYNEQFF
>TRBJ2-4|TRBV12-3/TRBV12-4
CASNPRQGNIQYF
>TRBJ2-1|TRBV4-1
CASSQGPASGSSYNEQFF
>TRBJ2-5|TRBV12-3/TRBV12-4
CASSPGQGAGTRETQYF
>TRBJ1-1|TRBV19
CASIRTNTEAFF
>TRBJ2-2|TRBV29-1
CSALPGSASTGELFF
>TRBJ2-1|TRBV12-3/TRBV12-4
CASSQQGELNEQFF
>TRBJ2-5|TRBV29-1
CSGVLAVQETQYF
>TRBJ2-1|TRBV7-2
CASSLAVTGGAGQFF
>TRBJ1-2|TRBV4-1
CASSQQIKKAGYTF
>TRBJ2-2|TRBV5-6
CASSDVAGTSVKTGELFF
>TRBJ2-2|TRBV11-2
CASSQTGVELFF
>TRBJ2-5|TRBV10-3
CAISESVGGAQETQYF
>TRBJ2-3|TRBV12-3/TRBV12-4
CASSFRGTGMGTDTQYF
>TRBJ2-7|TRBV7-9
CASSLGRGQYEQYF